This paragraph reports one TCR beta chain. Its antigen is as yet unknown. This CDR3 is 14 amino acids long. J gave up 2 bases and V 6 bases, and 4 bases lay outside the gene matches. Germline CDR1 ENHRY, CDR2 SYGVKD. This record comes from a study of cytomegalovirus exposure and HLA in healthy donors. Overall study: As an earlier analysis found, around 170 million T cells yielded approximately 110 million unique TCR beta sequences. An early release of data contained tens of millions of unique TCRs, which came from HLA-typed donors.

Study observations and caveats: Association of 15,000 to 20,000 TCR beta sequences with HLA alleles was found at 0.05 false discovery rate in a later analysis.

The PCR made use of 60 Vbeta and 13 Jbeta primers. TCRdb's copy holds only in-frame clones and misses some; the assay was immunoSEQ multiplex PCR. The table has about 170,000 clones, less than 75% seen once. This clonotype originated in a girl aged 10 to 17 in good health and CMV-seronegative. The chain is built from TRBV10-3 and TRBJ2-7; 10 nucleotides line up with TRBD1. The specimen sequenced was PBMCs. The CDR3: CAIRTGGAPYEQYF. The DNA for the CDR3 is TGTGCCATCAGGACAGGGGGCGCCCCCTACGAGCAGTACTTC.